The TCR beta chain under discussion was sequenced for a study of cytomegalovirus exposure and HLA in healthy donors. Study-level results: For most TCR sequences rarity was the rule, although some public TCRs occurred in many donors.

In the PCR, 60 Vbeta and 13 Jbeta primers were used. The table came from immunoSEQ multiplex PCR; TCRdb's copy has only in-frame clones and leaves some out. This table holds some 150,000 clones, roughly 60% found once. Germline V gene lookup returns CDR1 LNHDA and CDR2 SQIVND (reference sequence). The germline V and J ends were trimmed by 4 bases and 3 bases, with 13 bases remaining between them. This CDR3 is 14 amino acids long. With respect to this clone: Its target is unknown. This specimen includes other DNA sequences encoding the same CDR3.

The gene calls are TRBV19 and TRBJ2-7; a possible D gene is TRBD2 (5 bases). The clonotype comes from a man aged 40-49 years in good health and CMV-seronegative. Sequencing input: PBMCs. The CDR3 loop is CASSTPGINYEQYF. DNA of the CDR3: TGTGCCAGTAGTACGCCGGGGATAAACTACGAGCAGTACTTC.